This TCR beta chain was recorded in a study of Ad26.COV2.S vaccination and SARS-CoV-2 variants. Germline lookup yields CDR1 SEHNR and CDR2 FQNEAQ (reference sequence). The CDR3 consists of 16 residues. V was clipped by 3 bases and J by 1 base, with 16 bases between them. Treatment here: roughly 20 received Ad26.COV2.S at low or high dose, single or two shots; 5 received placebo; per-sample allocation not given. Each sample was drawn 63 days after the first injection (of vaccine or placebo). Generated by immunoSEQ multiplex PCR, the TCRdb table keeps only in-frame clones and is missing some. The sample has roughly 320,000 clones, about nine tenths seen once.

The TCR originated in a person aged 18-65 years who received the Ad26.COV2.S COVID-19 vaccine or a placebo. The rearrangement links TRBV7-9 to TRBJ2-7, with D possibly TRBD2 on 5 matching bases. The sequencing here drew on peripheral blood, taken in a trial of Ad26.COV2.S vaccine versus placebo. The CDR3: CASSFLTSGSSYEQYF. CDR3 DNA: TGTGCCAGCAGCTTCTTGACCTCGGGATCATCCTACGAGCAGTACTTC.